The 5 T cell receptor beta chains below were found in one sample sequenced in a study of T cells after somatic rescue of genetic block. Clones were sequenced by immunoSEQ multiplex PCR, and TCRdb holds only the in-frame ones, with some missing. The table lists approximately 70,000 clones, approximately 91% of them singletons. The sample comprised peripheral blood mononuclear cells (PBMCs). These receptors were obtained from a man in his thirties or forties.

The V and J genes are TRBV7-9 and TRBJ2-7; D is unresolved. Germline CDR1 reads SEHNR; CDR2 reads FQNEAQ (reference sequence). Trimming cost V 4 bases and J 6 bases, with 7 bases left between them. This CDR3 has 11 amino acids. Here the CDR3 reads CASSWLREQYF. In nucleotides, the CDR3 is TGTGCCAGCAGCTGGCTCCGCGAGCAGTACTTC.

CDR3 protein: CASMPPGLAGYNEQFF. The CDR3 DNA is TGTGCCAGCATGCCACCGGGACTAGCGGGGTATAATGAGCAGTTCTTC. The chain employs TRBV2 and TRBJ2-1; 13 bases fit TRBD2. J lost 7 bases, V lost 7 bases, and 10 bases had no gene match. The germline V gene has CDR1 SNHLY and CDR2 FYNNEI. The length of the CDR3 is 16 residues.

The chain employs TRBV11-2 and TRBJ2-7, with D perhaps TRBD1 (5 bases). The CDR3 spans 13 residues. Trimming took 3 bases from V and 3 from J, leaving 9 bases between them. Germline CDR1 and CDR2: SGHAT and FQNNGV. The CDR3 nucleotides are TGTGCCAGCAGCTTCGTACAGGTCTACGAGCAGTACTTC. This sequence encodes CASSFVQVYEQYF.

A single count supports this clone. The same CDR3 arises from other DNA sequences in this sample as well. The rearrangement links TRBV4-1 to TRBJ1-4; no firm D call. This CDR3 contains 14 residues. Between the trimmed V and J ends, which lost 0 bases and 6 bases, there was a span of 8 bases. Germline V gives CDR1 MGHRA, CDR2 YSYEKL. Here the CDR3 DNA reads TGCGCCAGCAGCCAAGACAGAGGAGATGAAAAACTGTTTTTT. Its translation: CASSQDRGDEKLFF.

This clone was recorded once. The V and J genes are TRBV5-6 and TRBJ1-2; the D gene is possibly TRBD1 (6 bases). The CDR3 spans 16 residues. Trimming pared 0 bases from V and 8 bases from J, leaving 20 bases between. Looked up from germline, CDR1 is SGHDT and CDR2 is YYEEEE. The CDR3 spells CASSLVSGLGAGGYTF. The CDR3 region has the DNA TGTGCCAGCAGCTTGGTTTCCGGTTTGGGGGCAGGAGGCTACACCTTC. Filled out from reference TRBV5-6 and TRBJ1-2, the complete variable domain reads DAGVTQSPTHLIKTRGQQVTLRCSPKSGHDTVSWYQQALGQGPQFIFQYYEEEERQRGNFPDRFSGHQFPNYSSELNVNALLLGDSALYLCASSLVSGLGAGGYTFGSGTRLTVV.